This TCR beta chain was captured by sequencing in a study of control samples from healthy donors and cancer patients. Trimming shortened V by 0 bases and J by 8 bases, and 12 bases separated the two germline ends. There are 14 residues in the CDR3. Germline-derived CDR1 and CDR2 are SGHNT and YYREEE (reference sequence). Generated by immunoSEQ multiplex PCR, the TCRdb table keeps only in-frame clones and is missing some. Of about 110,000 clones listed, 80% to 90% are singletons. Comment on this clone: In the same sample, other DNA sequences code for this CDR3.

Sequencing used blood. The gene calls are TRBV5-4 and TRBJ2-1; perhaps TRBD1 as D (6 bases). The sequence was obtained from a woman between 45 and 65 years old in good health. This chain's CDR3 is CASSLVGGRDEQFF. In DNA form, the CDR3 reads TGTGCCAGCAGCTTGGTAGGGGGTAGGGATGAGCAGTTCTTC.